These 5 T cell receptor beta chains were all obtained from the same sample, sequenced in a study of cytomegalovirus exposure and HLA in healthy donors. The PCR had 60 Vbeta and 13 Jbeta primers. Method: immunoSEQ multiplex PCR; TCRdb's copy keeps in-frame clones and lacks some. The data contain roughly 100,000 clones, around 76% of them singletons. The sequencing input was PBMCs. The receptors derive from a man aged 40-50 years in good health and CMV-seropositive.

This clone is deemed medium-sized. V and J are TRBV11-3 and TRBJ2-2, with 11 bases fitting TRBD2. The germline gives CDR1 SGHNT, CDR2 YENEEA. This CDR3 has 16 amino acids. The V segment lost 3 bases and the J segment 5 bases; nucleotides outside the gene matches: 5. The CDR3 coding sequence is TGTGCCAGCAGCTTCCCGGGACTAGCGGAGACCGGGGAGCTGTTTTTT. This codes for CASSFPGLAETGELFF.

The rearrangement links TRBV18 to TRBJ2-7; 10 bases map to TRBD2. The CDR3 is made up of 16 amino acids. In germline, CDR1 is KGHSH, CDR2 LQKENI. V shed 3 bases, J shed 6 bases, and the junction held 11 bases outside the gene matches. The CDR3: CASSPTRAGGGLEQYF. CDR3 coding DNA: TGTGCCAGCTCACCCACCCGAGCGGGAGGGGGCCTCGAGCAGTACTTC.

J is TRBJ2-3 and V is TRBV6-5, with a tentative D call TRBD1 (5 bases). The CDR3 length is 15 residues. V shed 0 bases and J shed 5 bases, with 12 bases lying between them. Germline values: CDR1 MNHEY, CDR2 SVGAGI. The CDR3 protein is CASSYSSQGRDTQYF. The CDR3 bases are TGTGCCAGCAGTTACTCCTCTCAGGGTCGAGATACGCAGTATTTT.

A few counts support this clone. J is TRBJ2-5 and V is TRBV7-9, with 11 nucleotides matching TRBD1. The CDR3 has 16 amino acids. From germline, CDR1 is SEHNR and CDR2 FQNEAQ (reference sequence). The V segment lost 4 bases and the J segment 3 bases; nucleotides outside the gene matches: 7. CDR3 residues: CASSWGTGGAKETQYF. CDR3 sequence (DNA): TGTGCCAGCAGCTGGGGGACAGGGGGTGCAAAAGAGACCCAGTACTTC.

A single count supports this clone. This chain joins TRBV4-3 and TRBJ2-7; TRBD1 aligns across 7 bases. The ends lost 3 bases at V and 2 bases at J; junction bases unmatched: 7. The CDR3 spans 15 residues. Germline V lookup: CDR1 LGHNA, CDR2 YSLEER. This CDR3 is CASSQRGQLAYEQYF. Here the CDR3 DNA reads TGCGCCAGCAGCCAGAGGGGACAGCTAGCCTACGAGCAGTACTTC.